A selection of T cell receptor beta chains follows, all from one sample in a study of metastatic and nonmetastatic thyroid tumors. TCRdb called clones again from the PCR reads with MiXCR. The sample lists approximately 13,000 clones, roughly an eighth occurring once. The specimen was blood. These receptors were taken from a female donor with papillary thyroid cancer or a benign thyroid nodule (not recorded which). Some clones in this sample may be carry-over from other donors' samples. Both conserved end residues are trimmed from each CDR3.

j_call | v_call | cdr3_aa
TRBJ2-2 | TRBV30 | AWRLDRNTGELF
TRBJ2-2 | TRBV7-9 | ASSFSRELF
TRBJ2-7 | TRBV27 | ASSSSPRGEQY
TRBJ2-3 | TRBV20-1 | SARSTGTDTQY
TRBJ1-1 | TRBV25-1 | ASSEWKQDTEAF
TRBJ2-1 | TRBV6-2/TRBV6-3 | ASSSGRQRGEQF
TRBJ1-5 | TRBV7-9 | ASSFSYQPQH
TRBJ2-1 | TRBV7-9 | ASSLAGTGAVEQF
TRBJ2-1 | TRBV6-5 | ASSYSRGDEQF
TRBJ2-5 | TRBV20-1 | SARSGGGGETQY